Listed here are 13 T cell receptor beta chains from one sample, sequenced in a study of blood T cell repertoires in COVID-19. This table comes from immunoSEQ multiplex PCR, and its TCRdb copy is limited to in-frame clones, with some not included. The sample carries about 150,000 clones, about 80% recorded once. Sequenced: peripheral blood. The receptor set was obtained from a human donor in a cohort sampled during active COVID-19.

CDR3 region: CASSPALSTEAFF. In DNA form, the CDR3 reads TGTGCCAGCTCACCTGCGTTGAGCACTGAAGCTTTCTTT. The chain recombines TRBV18 with TRBJ1-1, with D unresolved. Germline CDR1 is KGHSH and CDR2 is LQKENI. This CDR3 has 13 amino acids. V dropped 3 bases and J dropped 4 bases, with 9 bases sitting between them.

The CDR3 loop is CASSPNGGANEKLFF. The CDR3 DNA reads TGTGCCAGCAGTCCCAATGGGGGGGCTAATGAAAAACTGTTTTTT. The V gene is TRBV6-5, the J gene TRBJ1-4; weak D call: TRBD1 (5 bases). V lost 5 bases to trimming and J lost 3 bases, with 13 bases between them. Germline assignment: CDR1 MNHEY and CDR2 SVGAGI. The CDR3 has 15 amino acids.

The CDR3 DNA reads TGTGCCAGTAGTATTGGGGACAGGGACTTCGGGGAGCAGTTCTTC. Translating gives CASSIGDRDFGEQFF. V gene TRBV19 combines with J gene TRBJ2-1; the match to TRBD1 covers 9 bases. Germline V CDR1 and CDR2: LNHDA, SQIVND (reference sequence). This CDR3 region has 15 residues. Unmatched junction bases numbered 10, after V lost 3 bases and J lost 10 bases.

The genes are TRBV14 and TRBJ1-2; 7 nucleotides match TRBD1. The CDR3 spans 14 residues. V was pared by 3 bases and J by 4 bases, with 5 bases of the junction left unmatched. The V gene's germline CDR1 is SGHDN and CDR2 FVKESK. The CDR3 DNA follows: TGTGCCAGCAGCCATCCGGGACAGCCCTATGGCTACACCTTC. As protein: CASSHPGQPYGYTF.

The chain has TRBV11-2 and TRBJ2-3, with 7 bases that match TRBD2. The CDR3 is 17 amino acids. The J segment lost 4 bases and the V segment lost 7 bases, leaving 17 bases of the junction unmatched. Germline V gives CDR1 SGHAT, CDR2 FQNNGV. The CDR3 DNA is TGTGCCAGCACCAAGGTGTTTGGCGGGGGTTCGGCAGATACGCAGTATTTT. Its protein is CASTKVFGGGSADTQYF.

The chain combines TRBV11-2 with TRBJ2-7, with TRBD1 matching over 10 bases. This CDR3 spans 15 amino acids. V lost 7 bases and J lost 3; bases outside the gene matches: 9. Per germline, CDR1 SGHAT and CDR2 FQNNGV. CDR3 DNA: TGTGCCAGCACCGTGGGACAGGGGCCCTTCTACGAGCAGTACTTC. It yields the protein CASTVGQGPFYEQYF.

The chain is built from TRBV30 and TRBJ1-2; 9 bases agree with TRBD1. The V gene end was trimmed by 2 bases and the J gene end by 4 bases; junction bases not matched to a gene: 5. Germline V CDR1 and CDR2: GTSNPN, SVGIG (reference sequence). The CDR3 runs 14 residues. The CDR3 DNA sequence: TGTGCCTGGAGTAGGGACAGGGAAGGCTATGGCTACACCTTC. Protein product: CAWSRDREGYGYTF.

A few counts support this clone. The genes are TRBV29-1 and TRBJ2-7; 7 nucleotides align to TRBD2. The CDR3 covers 13 residues. V lost 4 bases to trimming and J lost 5 bases; unmatched junction nucleotides: 8. Germline assignment: CDR1 SQVTM and CDR2 ANQGSEA. The CDR3 spells CSVARGGRNEQYF. The CDR3 nucleotides are TGCAGCGTTGCACGGGGAGGGAGGAACGAGCAGTACTTC.

The chain joins TRBV5-6 to TRBJ2-3; possible D gene TRBD2, 6 bases. V was trimmed by 6 bases and J by 1 base, leaving 27 bases between them. Germline assignment: CDR1 SGHDT and CDR2 YYEEEE. The CDR3 has 19 amino acids. The CDR3 nucleotides are TGTGCCAGCACCAGTAAATCGGGACTGGGCCTTCTTGGCACAGATACGCAGTATTTT. Translation gives CASTSKSGLGLLGTDTQYF.

This sequence joins TRBV18 and TRBJ2-2; D gene uncertain. V was shortened by 1 base and J by 7 bases, with 4 bases between the two germline ends. The CDR3 extends over 12 amino acids. Germline CDR1 and CDR2: KGHSH and LQKENI. CDR3 residues: CASSPRDGELFF. CDR3 DNA sequence: TGTGCCAGCTCACCACGAGACGGGGAGCTGTTTTTT.

The genes are TRBV7-9 and TRBJ1-3, with a tentative D call TRBD1 (5 bases). The V gene's germline CDR1 is SEHNR and CDR2 FQNEAQ (reference sequence). The ends were cut back, 1 base at V and 0 bases at J, with 13 bases in the middle. CDR3 length: 17 amino acids. CDR3 nucleotide sequence: TGTGCCAGCAGCTTAGGAACAGGAACGAGCTCTGGAAACACCATATATTTT. Its protein is CASSLGTGTSSGNTIYF.

The chain is built from TRBV5-1 and TRBJ2-1, with D possibly TRBD2 on 6 matching bases. Germline CDR1 is SGHRS and CDR2 is YFSETQ. This CDR3 is built from 14 residues. The V end was cut by 0 bases, the J end by 5 bases, with 9 bases between. The CDR3 loop is CASSLGLVNNEQFF. Here the CDR3 DNA reads TGCGCCAGCAGCTTGGGACTAGTAAACAATGAGCAGTTCTTC. The full variable domain, rest sourced from reference TRBV5-1 and TRBJ2-1, is KAGVTQTPRYLIKTRGQQVTLSCSPISGHRSVSWYQQTPGQGLQFLFEYFSETQRNKGNFPGRFSGRQFSNSRSEMNVSTLELGDSALYLCASSLGLVNNEQFFGPGTRLTVL.

This chain joins TRBV19 and TRBJ1-1; the match to TRBD1 covers 9 bases. The CDR3 has 13 residues. The ends lost 8 bases at V and 1 base at J; junction bases unmatched: 2. CDR1 is LNHDA and CDR2 is SQIVND in the germline V gene (reference sequence). In DNA, the CDR3 is TGTGCCAGTCGGGACAGGGAGAACACTGAAGCTTTCTTT. It yields the protein CASRDRENTEAFF.